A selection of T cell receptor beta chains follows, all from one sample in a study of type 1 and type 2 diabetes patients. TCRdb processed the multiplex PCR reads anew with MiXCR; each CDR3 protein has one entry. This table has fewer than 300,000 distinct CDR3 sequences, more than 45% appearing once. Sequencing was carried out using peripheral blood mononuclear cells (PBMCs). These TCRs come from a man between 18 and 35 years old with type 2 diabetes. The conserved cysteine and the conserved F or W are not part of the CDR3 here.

ATSDTDRGDIPGELF,TRBV24-1
AISETGKTEAF,TRBV10-3
ASSPEGRNSYEQY,TRBV7-8
ASSSPGHANTEAF,TRBV19
SAPGQERSRSDGYT,TRBV20-1
ASTRDTQY,TRBV12-3/TRBV12-4
ASSFSGGYT,TRBV5-6
ASSKDLPTNEKLF,TRBV2
ASSDLRAMGREQF,TRBV7-9
ASKRDSQHYGYT,TRBV2
ASSSGTGLTGANVLT,TRBV6-5
ASSQDLGLAGVWDEQY,TRBV4-1
ASTQVGGTDTQY,TRBV7-2
ASIPGRGSVYEQY,TRBV2
SVEWQSSDEQY,TRBV29-1
ASSYKAGGLETQY,TRBV6-2/TRBV6-3
ASEKAGELF,TRBV12-5
ASLDRGGRSNQPQH,TRBV19
ASRSPGTGEHGELF,TRBV28
ASSRGGQEDTQY,TRBV12-3/TRBV12-4
ASTWDPAYEQY,TRBV2
SARDRVSHKQY,TRBV20-1
ASSLVGREAF,TRBV28
ASSHQPGTYEQY,TRBV4-3
ASSLGQGTGNQPQH,TRBV7-8
ASSPNPGRETQY,TRBV9
AILEGGGTEAF,TRBV10-3
SARRGGTNNEQF,TRBV20-1
ASSSIGRLGRGELF,TRBV27
SAKTRRTSRSPLH,TRBV20-1
ATSRVEAGAYEQY,TRBV15
ASSIAAPGGAAYEQY,TRBV19
ASSRGLAGSQDEQY,TRBV5-1